This TCR beta chain is from a study of siplizumab effects on memory and regulatory T cells. Assayed TCR templates numbered 80,000 to 100,000 for each sample. This table comes from immunoSEQ multiplex PCR, and its TCRdb copy is limited to in-frame clones, with some not included. The sample shows 100,000 or so clones, around 94% of them seen only once. Study-wide results and limits: The alloresponse seemed to draw substantially on naive T cells, which appeared more diverse than memory cells.

For this clone: The target antigen is unknown.

Germline V gene sequence: CDR1 SQVTM, CDR2 ANQGSEA. The CDR3 is 17 amino acids. The V and J ends lost 5 bases and 0 bases, in that order; junction bases with no gene match: 11. The chain links TRBV29-1 to TRBJ2-1, with 9 positions matching TRBD2. The sample taken for sequencing was Tregs sorted from blood. The TCR was taken from a human donor in good health. The DNA of the CDR3 is TGCAGCGTTTTCGGGCTAGCGGGGTACGGCTCCTACAATGAGCAGTTCTTC. Translating gives CSVFGLAGYGSYNEQFF.